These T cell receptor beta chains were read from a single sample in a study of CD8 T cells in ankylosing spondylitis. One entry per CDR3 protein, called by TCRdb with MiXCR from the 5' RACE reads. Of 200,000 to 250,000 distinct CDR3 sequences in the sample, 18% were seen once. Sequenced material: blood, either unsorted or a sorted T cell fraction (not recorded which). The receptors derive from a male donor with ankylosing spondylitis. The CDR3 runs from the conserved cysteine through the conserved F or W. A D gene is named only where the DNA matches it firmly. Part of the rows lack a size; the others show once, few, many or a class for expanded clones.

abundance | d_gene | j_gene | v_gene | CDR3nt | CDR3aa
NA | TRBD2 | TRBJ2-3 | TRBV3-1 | TGTGCCAGCAGCAAAGTTCTAGCGGGAGAGACGGGGACAGATACGCAGTATTTT | CASSKVLAGETGTDTQYF
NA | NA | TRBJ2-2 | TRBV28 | TGTGCCAGCACCCACCCAGGGTTTGCGAACACCGGGGAGCTGTTTTTT | CASTHPGFANTGELFF
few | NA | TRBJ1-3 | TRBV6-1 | TGTGCCAGCACAAGAGCGGGACAAACTTCTGGAAACACCATATATTTT | CASTRAGQTSGNTIYF
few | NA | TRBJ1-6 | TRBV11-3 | TGTGCCAGCAGCTTAGCGGGGGACTATAATTCACCCCTCCACTTT | CASSLAGDYNSPLHF
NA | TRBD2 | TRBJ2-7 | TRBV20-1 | TGCAGTGCTAGAGATAGCGGGGGCTCTTCCTCCTACGAGCAGTACTTC | CSARDSGGSSSYEQYF
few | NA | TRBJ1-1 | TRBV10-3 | TGTGCCATCAGTGAGTCTTTGGACGGGACCATGAACACTGAAGCTTTCTTT | CAISESLDGTMNTEAFF
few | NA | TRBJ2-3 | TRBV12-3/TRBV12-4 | TGTGCCAGCAGCGACACCGGCCGGTATAGCACAGATACGCAGTATTTT | CASSDTGRYSTDTQYF
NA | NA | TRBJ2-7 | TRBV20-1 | TGCAGTGCTAGAGATCTGCGACGCGGCTACGAGCAGTACTTC | CSARDLRRGYEQYF
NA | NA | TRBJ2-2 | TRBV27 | TGTGCCAGCAGTCCTGGGACTCCCGGGGGGGAGCTGTTTTTT | CASSPGTPGGELFF
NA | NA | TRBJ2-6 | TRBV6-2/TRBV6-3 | TGTGCCAGCAGTTATACAGAGGCTGGGGCCAACGTCCTGACTTTC | CASSYTEAGANVLTF
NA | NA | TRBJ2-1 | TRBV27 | TGTGCCAGCAGTTTCGAAGGGACAACAATGTACAATGAGCAGTTCTTC | CASSFEGTTMYNEQFF
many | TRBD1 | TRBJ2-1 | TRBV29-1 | TGCAGCGTTCCCCGACAGGGCTCCTACAATGAGCAGTTCTTC | CSVPRQGSYNEQFF
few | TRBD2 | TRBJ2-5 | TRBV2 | TGTGCCAGCACGATTTGGGGGGGTCAAGAGACCCAGTACTTC | CASTIWGGQETQYF
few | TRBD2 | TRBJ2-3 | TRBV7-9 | TGTGCCAGCAGCCCCCTCACTAGCGGTAGCACAGATACGCAGTATTTT | CASSPLTSGSTDTQYF
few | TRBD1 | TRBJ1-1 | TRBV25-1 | TGTGCCAGCAGTGAATATAGGGGGCTGAACACTGAAGCTTTCTTT | CASSEYRGLNTEAFF
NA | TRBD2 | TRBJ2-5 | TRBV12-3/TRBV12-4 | TGTGCCAGCAGTTTGTGGGGGGGCCAAGAGACCCAGTACTTC | CASSLWGGQETQYF
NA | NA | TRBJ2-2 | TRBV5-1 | TGCGCCAGCAGCCCGCCCCGCACAGGAGTAAACACCGGGGAGCTGTTTTTT | CASSPPRTGVNTGELFF
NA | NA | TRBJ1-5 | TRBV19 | TGTGCCAGTAGTATAAATGGGGGGTTTAGCAATCAGCCCCAGCATTTT | CASSINGGFSNQPQHF
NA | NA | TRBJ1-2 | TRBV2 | TGTGCCAGCCCCCTGAGCCACGTTTTAGGTTGGGGAGGCTATGGCTACACCTTC | CASPLSHVLGWGGYGYTF
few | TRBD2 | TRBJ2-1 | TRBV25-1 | TGTGCCAGCAGTGACCTACTAGCGGGTATCAACAATGAGCAGTTCTTC | CASSDLLAGINNEQFF
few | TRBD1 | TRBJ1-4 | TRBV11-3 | TGTGCCAGCAGCGGAGGGGGCGACGTTACCACTAATGAAAAACTGTTTTTT | CASSGGGDVTTNEKLFF
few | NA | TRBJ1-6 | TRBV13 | TGTGCCAGCAGCTTTACAAGCTCCTATAATTCACCCCTCCACTTT | CASSFTSSYNSPLHF
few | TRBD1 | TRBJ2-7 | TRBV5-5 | TGTGCCAGCAGCAACGACAACACAGGGGGCGTTGACGAGCAGTACTTC | CASSNDNTGGVDEQYF
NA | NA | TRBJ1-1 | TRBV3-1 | TGTGCCACCGGGGGGGTTGAAGAAAACACTGAAGCTTTCTTT | CATGGVEENTEAFF
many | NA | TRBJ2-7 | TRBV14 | TGTGCCAGCAGCCCCCCGGGCAGGGGAACCTACGAGCAGTACTTC | CASSPPGRGTYEQYF
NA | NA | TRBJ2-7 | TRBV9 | TGTGCCAGCCCAGGTCTAGCGGGGACAGGGTTTGTCTACGAGCAGTACTTC | CASPGLAGTGFVYEQYF
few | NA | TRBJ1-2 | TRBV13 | TGTGCCAGCAGCCGCCACCCAGGGGATGGCTACACCTTC | CASSRHPGDGYTF
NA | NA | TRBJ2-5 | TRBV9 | TGTGCCAGCGGCGGGGGCCAAGTCCAAGAGACCCAGTACTTC | CASGGGQVQETQYF
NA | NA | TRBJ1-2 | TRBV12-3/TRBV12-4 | TGTGCCAGCAGTCGGACCCCCGGCGGTGGCTACACCTTC | CASSRTPGGGYTF
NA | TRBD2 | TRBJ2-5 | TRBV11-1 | TGTGCCACGACCCGGGGGCGGGGGGGCCCAGAGACCCAGTACTTC | CATTRGRGGPETQYF
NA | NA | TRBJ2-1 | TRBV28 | TGTGCCAGCGTAGTGAGAGGTTACAATGAGCAGTTCTTC | CASVVRGYNEQFF
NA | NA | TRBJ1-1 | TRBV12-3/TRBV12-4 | TGTACCAGCAGTTTAGGGGCCCGACGGTACATGAACACTGAAGCTTTCTTT | CTSSLGARRYMNTEAFF
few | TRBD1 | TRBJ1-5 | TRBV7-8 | TGTGCCAGCAGCTTAGCGACGCAGGGGGCGGCCGATCAGCCCCAGCATTTT | CASSLATQGAADQPQHF
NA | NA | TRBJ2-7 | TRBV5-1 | TGCGCCAGCAGCTTGAGGGGGGACAACTCCTACGAGCAGTACTTC | CASSLRGDNSYEQYF
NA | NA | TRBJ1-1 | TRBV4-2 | TGTGCCAGCAGCCAAGGGGGTCACACTGAAGCTTTCTTT | CASSQGGHTEAFF